Listed here are 29 T cell receptor beta chains from one sample, sequenced in a study of shared clonotypes between healthy human individuals. Terminally differentiated effector memory CD45RA+ cells were left out of the naive CD8 fraction, which was CD45RO-negative and positively selected for CCR7. Using immunoSEQ multiplex PCR, the repertoire was profiled, and TCRdb retains in-frame clones only, with some absent. In the table there are about 2 million clones, less than 95% of which are singletons. Sequenced: naive CD8+ T cells sorted from blood. These receptors were obtained from a man in his late teens or twenties in good health.

The chain carries TRBV6-5 and TRBJ1-1, with D possibly matching TRBD1 (6 bases). Germline CDR1 reads MNHEY; CDR2 reads SVGAGI. The V gene lost 0 bases and the J gene lost 11 bases, with 16 bases spanning the gap. The CDR3 extends over 14 amino acids. CDR3 sequence reads: CASSYSSNRVDAFF. The CDR3 DNA reads as TGTGCCAGCAGTTACTCGAGCAACAGGGTGGATGCTTTCTTT.

V gene TRBV13 combines with J gene TRBJ2-7; D is unclear. The CDR3 loop spans 14 amino acids. With 1 base removed from V and 3 bases from J, the gap between germline ends came to 10 bases. Germline CDR1 and CDR2: PRHDT and FYEKMQ (reference sequence). The CDR3 region is CASSLVDSSYEQYF. The CDR3 region has the DNA TGTGCCAGCAGCTTAGTTGATAGCAGCTACGAGCAGTACTTC.

This chain connects TRBV9 to TRBJ2-7; 7 positions match TRBD2. In germline, CDR1 is SGDLS, CDR2 YYNGEE. Germline trimming cut 5 bases from V and 4 bases from J; bases unmatched to any gene: 9. There are 14 residues in the CDR3. CDR3 coding DNA: TGTGCCAGCAGTCCCCAGGCGGGAGTTTACGAGCAGTACTTC. Protein: CASSPQAGVYEQYF.

The V call is TRBV27, the J call TRBJ1-2, with D unresolved. Germline V gene sequence: CDR1 MNHEY, CDR2 SMNVEV (reference sequence). V was pared by 3 bases and J by 2 bases, with 7 bases between. The CDR3 is made up of 13 amino acids. The CDR3 is CASSFTVNYGYTF. The CDR3 DNA follows: TGTGCCAGCAGTTTCACGGTCAACTATGGCTACACCTTC.

CDR3 nucleotide sequence: TGCGCCAGCAGCCAAGCCGGACTAGTATCCGAGCAGTACTTC. It yields the protein CASSQAGLVSEQYF. This chain connects TRBV4-1 to TRBJ2-7; 7 bases map to TRBD2. The J segment lost 6 bases and the V segment lost 1 base, leaving 6 bases of the junction unmatched. Germline CDR1 reads MGHRA; CDR2 reads YSYEKL. This CDR3 region has 14 residues.

To note about this clone: This sample also contains other DNA sequences that code for the same CDR3. The chain has TRBV7-9 and TRBJ2-1; 7 nucleotides line up with TRBD2. The CDR3 is 15 amino acids. V shed 5 bases, J shed 0 bases, and the junction held 4 bases outside the gene matches. Germline values: CDR1 SEHNR, CDR2 FQNEAQ (reference sequence). Here the CDR3 DNA reads TGTGCCAGCAGCGAAAGCGGGGTCTCCTACAATGAGCAGTTCTTC. Translating it yields CASSESGVSYNEQFF.

This sequence joins TRBV4-1 and TRBJ2-7; D is possibly TRBD1 (6 bases). With 1 base removed from V and 2 bases from J, the gap between germline ends came to 12 bases. Looked up from germline, CDR1 is MGHRA and CDR2 is YSYEKL. This CDR3 has 15 residues. This CDR3 is CASSQAGTRTYEQYF. The CDR3 bases are TGCGCCAGCAGCCAAGCCGGGACACGGACCTACGAGCAGTACTTC.

The J gene is TRBJ2-5, the V gene TRBV4-3; 12 nucleotides match TRBD2. Germline lookup yields CDR1 LGHNA and CDR2 YSLEER. V shed 0 bases, J shed 5 bases, and the junction held 4 bases outside the gene matches. The length of the CDR3 is 16 residues. The CDR3 nucleotides read TGCGCCAGCAGCCAAGATTGGACTAGCGGGATGGAGACCCAGTACTTC. Translated: CASSQDWTSGMETQYF.

Concerning this clone: At one of its ends the junction is not consistent with the germline gene, which may arise from a read error. The chain has TRBV6-1 and TRBJ2-7, with D possibly TRBD1 on 8 matching bases. There are 15 residues in the CDR3. Germline values: CDR1 MNHNS, CDR2 SASEGT. The CDR3 sequence is CASREGRDRTYEQYF. CDR3 nucleotide sequence: TGTGCCAGCAGGGAAGGGAGGGACAGGACCTACGAGCAGTACTTC.

The rearrangement links TRBV19 to TRBJ2-7; 7 positions agree with TRBD2. Losses at the gene ends were 3 bases for V and 6 bases for J; bases not matched to a gene: 8. Germline V gives CDR1 LNHDA, CDR2 SQIVND (reference sequence). This CDR3 spans 14 amino acids. This CDR3 is CASSIAGAPLEQYF. The CDR3 DNA sequence: TGTGCCAGTAGTATCGCGGGAGCCCCCCTCGAGCAGTACTTC.

The chain uses TRBV5-1 and TRBJ2-7, with D perhaps TRBD1 or TRBD2 (5 bases each). Between the trimmed V and J ends, which lost 2 bases and 1 base, there was a span of 10 bases. The germline gives CDR1 SGHRS, CDR2 YFSETQ. CDR3 size: 14 residues. The CDR3 protein is CASSFGDGSYEQYF. The DNA of the CDR3 is TGCGCCAGCAGCTTCGGGGACGGTTCCTACGAGCAGTACTTC. Drawing the rest from reference TRBV5-1 and TRBJ2-7, the complete variable domain is KAGVTQTPRYLIKTRGQQVTLSCSPISGHRSVSWYQQTPGQGLQFLFEYFSETQRNKGNFPGRFSGRQFSNSRSEMNVSTLELGDSALYLCASSFGDGSYEQYFGPGTRLTVT.

This clone has just one count. The chain employs TRBV7-6 and TRBJ2-1; 8 nucleotides match TRBD2. Germline V gene lookup returns CDR1 SGHVS and CDR2 FNYEAQ. The CDR3 runs to 15 residues. Trimming removed 1 base from V and 9 bases from J; junction bases left unmatched: 8. DNA for the CDR3: TGTGCCAGCAGCTTAGGATCGGGGGGGCCGATTGAGCAGTTCTTC. Protein sequence: CASSLGSGGPIEQFF.

This chain's CDR3 is CASGWDLNQPQHF. CDR3 sequence (DNA): TGTGCTAGTGGTTGGGACCTTAATCAGCCCCAGCATTTT. The chain uses TRBV12-5 and TRBJ1-5, with a weak D call TRBD1 (5 bases). Germline-derived CDR1 and CDR2 are LGHNT and FRNRAP. The V and J ends lost 4 bases and 4 bases respectively, with 8 bases between them. This CDR3 has 13 residues.

J is TRBJ2-2 and V is TRBV4-1, with TRBD1 as a possible D gene (6 bases). Germline loops: CDR1 MGHRA, CDR2 YSYEKL. The V gene lost 3 bases and the J gene lost 2 bases, with 13 bases spanning the gap. The CDR3 runs to 16 residues. CDR3 protein: CASSQRQVTNTGELFF. CDR3 bases: TGCGCCAGCAGCCAGCGACAGGTGACCAACACCGGGGAGCTGTTTTTT.

Remarks on this clone: The sample contains more than one DNA sequence encoding this CDR3. This sequence joins TRBV6-5 and TRBJ1-6; TRBD1 is a possible D gene (5 bases). This CDR3 comprises 13 residues. V was clipped by 2 bases and J by 8 bases, with 7 bases between them. CDR1 is MNHEY, CDR2 SVGAGI, per germline. CDR3 sequence reads: CASSYRGDSPLHF. The CDR3 nucleotides are TGTGCCAGCAGTTACAGGGGCGATTCACCCCTCCACTTT.

The gene calls are TRBV6-5 and TRBJ2-3, with 9 bases fitting TRBD1. This CDR3 is 15 amino acids long. V dropped 7 bases and J dropped 4; count of bases not matched to a gene: 9. Germline CDR1 is MNHEY and CDR2 is SVGAGI. The CDR3 coding sequence is TGTGCCAGCAACAAGGACAGGGGTGAACCAGATACGCAGTATTTT. It yields the protein CASNKDRGEPDTQYF.

A word on this clone: The sample contains more than one DNA sequence encoding this CDR3. The rearrangement joins TRBV27 to TRBJ2-1, with a weak D call TRBD1 (5 bases). Germline V gene lookup returns CDR1 MNHEY and CDR2 SMNVEV (reference sequence). This CDR3 spans 13 amino acids. Between the trimmed V and J ends, which lost 3 bases and 7 bases, there was a span of 10 bases. CDR3 protein: CASSLSRGNEQFF. The CDR3 DNA reads as TGTGCCAGCAGTTTGAGTAGGGGAAATGAGCAGTTCTTC.

The V call is TRBV9, the J call TRBJ1-3, with D possibly matching TRBD1 (5 bases). Trimming removed 6 bases from V and 0 bases from J, with 13 bases in between. The CDR3 has 15 residues. Germline CDR1 is SGDLS and CDR2 is YYNGEE. CDR3 sequence: CASKSGDHSGNTIYF. The CDR3 nucleotides read TGTGCCAGCAAGTCCGGGGACCACTCTGGAAACACCATATATTTT.

This chain connects TRBV7-9 to TRBJ2-1; TRBD1 agrees at 9 bases. The junction had 13 bases not matched to a gene; V was cut back by 2 bases and J by 5 bases. Germline-derived CDR1 and CDR2 are SEHNR and FQNEAQ (reference sequence). The CDR3 sequence is 18 residues long. The CDR3 loop reads CASSLPPMPGQGDNEQFF. The CDR3 DNA sequence: TGTGCCAGCAGCTTACCCCCTATGCCGGGACAGGGAGACAATGAGCAGTTCTTC.

This clone has just one count. The chain joins TRBV7-6 to TRBJ2-5; tentatively, D is TRBD1 (6 bases). Germline V gene data show CDR1 as SGHVS and CDR2 as FNYEAQ. This CDR3 has 15 residues. With 8 bases removed from V and 2 bases from J, the gap between germline ends came to 18 bases. DNA of the CDR3: TGTGCCAGCGAGGGCCTGGGACACGTTCAAGAGACCCAGTACTTC. The encoded protein is CASEGLGHVQETQYF.

CDR3 sequence reads: CASSLVLGAYEQYF. DNA of the CDR3: TGTGCCAGCAGCTTAGTTTTAGGTGCCTACGAGCAGTACTTC. This chain links TRBV7-2 with TRBJ2-7; D not certain. CDR1 SGHTA and CDR2 FQGNSA come from the germline V gene. The CDR3 extends over 14 amino acids. V was pared by 1 base and J by 2 bases, with 9 bases between. Looking up the rest from reference TRBV7-2 and TRBJ2-7 gives the full variable domain: GAGVSQSPSNKVTEKGKDVELRCDPISGHTALYWYRQSLGQGLEFLIYFQGNSAPDKSGLPSDRFSAERTGGSVSTLTIQRTQQEDSAVYLCASSLVLGAYEQYFGPGTRLTVT.

This clone was seen only once. Here the CDR3 reads CASSDGGLSPDTQYF. CDR3 DNA: TGTGCCAGCAGTGATGGGGGCCTGTCCCCAGATACGCAGTATTTT. The chain joins TRBV6-1 to TRBJ2-3, with a weak D call TRBD1 (6 bases). Germline V gives CDR1 MNHNS, CDR2 SASEGT. Trimming took off 3 bases at V and 4 bases at J, with 14 bases between the two ends. The CDR3 totals 15 residues.

The genes are TRBV14 and TRBJ2-7; D gene uncertain. V lost 0 bases and J 6 bases, leaving 12 bases between the germline ends. Germline-derived CDR1 and CDR2 are SGHDN and FVKESK. There are 14 residues in the CDR3. The CDR3 sequence is CASSQDDSPLEQYF. As DNA, the CDR3 is TGTGCCAGCAGCCAAGATGACTCCCCCCTCGAGCAGTACTTC.

CDR3 coding DNA: TGTGCCAGCAGCAAAGTGGGGGACAGGGTGGCACGGCCCCAGCATTTT. Its protein product is CASSKVGDRVARPQHF. The chain uses TRBV21-1 and TRBJ1-5; the table names TRBD1, a call not compared with the DNA. TRBV21-1 is marked as a pseudogene. This CDR3 has 16 amino acids.

The chain couples TRBV20-1 to TRBJ2-1; TRBD2 aligns across 7 bases. Per the germline V gene, CDR1 is DFQATT and CDR2 is SNEGSKA (reference sequence). This CDR3 comprises 11 residues. J lost 7 bases, V lost 4 bases, and 1 base had no gene match. The DNA of the CDR3 is TGCAGTGCTACGGGAGGTAATGAGCAGTTCTTC. Its protein product is CSATGGNEQFF.

Points on this clone: The sample carries other DNA sequences with the same CDR3. The chain employs TRBV6-6 and TRBJ2-7; D is possibly TRBD1 (6 bases). Trimming stripped 9 bases from V and 1 base from J, with 10 bases between. Germline CDR1 reads MNHNY; CDR2 reads SVGAGI (reference sequence). This CDR3 spans 12 amino acids. DNA of the CDR3: TGTGCCAGTTCGACAGGATCCTACGAGCAGTACTTC. Translation: CASSTGSYEQYF.

This clone was counted a few times. V is TRBV6-1 and J is TRBJ2-6, with D hard to call. The CDR3 has 15 amino acids. V was trimmed by 0 bases and J by 3 bases, leaving 6 bases between them. The germline V gene encodes CDR1 MNHNS and CDR2 SASEGT. The CDR3 DNA sequence: TGTGCCAGCAGTGAAGCTGGGGTTGGGGCCAACGTCCTGACTTTC. Protein sequence: CASSEAGVGANVLTF.

The chain uses TRBV5-4 and TRBJ2-1; no firm D call. There are 14 residues in the CDR3. The V end lost 2 bases, the J end lost 8 bases, and 14 bases lay between the germline ends. Per the germline V gene, CDR1 is SGHNT and CDR2 is YYREEE (reference sequence). The CDR3 reads CASSLVTARYEQFF. The CDR3 DNA sequence: TGTGCCAGCAGCTTAGTGACGGCCAGGTATGAGCAGTTCTTC. The full variable domain, its missing parts supplied by reference TRBV5-4 and TRBJ2-1, is ETGVTQSPTHLIKTRGQQVTLRCSSQSGHNTVSWYQQALGQGPQFIFQYYREEENGRGNFPPRFSGLQFPNYSSELNVNALELDDSALYLCASSLVTARYEQFFGPGTRLTVL.

The rearrangement joins TRBV5-1 to TRBJ2-2, with D possibly being TRBD1 (5 bases). Germline V gene sequence: CDR1 SGHRS, CDR2 YFSETQ. CDR3 length: 14 amino acids. V was pared by 5 bases and J by 1 base, with 9 bases between. The CDR3 DNA reads TGCGCCAGCAGACCCAGGGAGAACACCGGGGAGCTGTTTTTT. Translated, it gives CASRPRENTGELFF.